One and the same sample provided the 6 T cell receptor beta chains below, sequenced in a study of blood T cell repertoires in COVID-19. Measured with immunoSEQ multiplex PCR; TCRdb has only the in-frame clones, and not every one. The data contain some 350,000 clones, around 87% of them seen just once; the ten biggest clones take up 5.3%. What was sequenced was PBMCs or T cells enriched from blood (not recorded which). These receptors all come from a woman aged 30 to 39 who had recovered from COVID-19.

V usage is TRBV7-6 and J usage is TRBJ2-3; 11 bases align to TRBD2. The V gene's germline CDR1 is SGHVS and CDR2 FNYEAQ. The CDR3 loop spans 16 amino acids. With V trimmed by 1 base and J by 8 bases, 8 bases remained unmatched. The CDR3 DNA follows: TGTGCCAGCAGCTTAGGGGCTAGCGGGGGGCAGGGTACGCAGTATTTT. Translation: CASSLGASGGQGTQYF.

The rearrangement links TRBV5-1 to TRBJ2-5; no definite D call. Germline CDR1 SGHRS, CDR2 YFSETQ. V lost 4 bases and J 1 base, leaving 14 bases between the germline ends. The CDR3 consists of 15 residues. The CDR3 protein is CASSPTMGLQETQYF. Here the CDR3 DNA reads TGCGCCAGCAGCCCGACGATGGGCCTCCAAGAGACCCAGTACTTC.

DNA of the CDR3: TGCGCCAGCAGGGCACAGTCAGATAACTATGGCTACACCTTC. It yields the protein CASRAQSDNYGYTF. The V and J genes are TRBV5-1 and TRBJ1-2; D unresolved. Trimming took off 5 bases at V and 1 base at J, with 12 bases between the two ends. The germline V gene has CDR1 SGHRS and CDR2 YFSETQ. The CDR3 has 14 residues.

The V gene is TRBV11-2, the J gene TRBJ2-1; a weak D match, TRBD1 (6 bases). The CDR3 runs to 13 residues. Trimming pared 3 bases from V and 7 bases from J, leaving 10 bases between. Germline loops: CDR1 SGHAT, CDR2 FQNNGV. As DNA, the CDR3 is TGTGCCAGCAGCTTGGACAGACAGAATGAGCAGTTCTTC. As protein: CASSLDRQNEQFF.

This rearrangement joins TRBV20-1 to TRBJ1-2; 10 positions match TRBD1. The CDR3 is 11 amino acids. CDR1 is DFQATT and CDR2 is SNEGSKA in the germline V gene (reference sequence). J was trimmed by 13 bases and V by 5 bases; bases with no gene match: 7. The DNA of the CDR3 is TGCAGTGCTCCCGGGACAGGGGCGGTCACCTTC. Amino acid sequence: CSAPGTGAVTF.

The CDR3, as DNA: TGTGCCAGCGCCGGGGGGCACGGGCAGCCCCAGCATTTT. Translation gives CASAGGHGQPQHF. This rearrangement joins TRBV25-1 to TRBJ1-5, with a tentative D call TRBD1 (6 bases). CDR3 length equals 13 residues. Trimming left V 8 bases short and J 7 bases short, with 15 bases between. Germline assignment: CDR1 MGHDK and CDR2 SYGVNS.